This T cell receptor (beta chain) originates from a study of T cell repertoires in cytomegalovirus infection. Across the whole study: Recently identified HLA-C-restricted CMV epitopes and well-studied HLA-B-restricted CMV epitopes were used by the study. Public TCR beta signatures indicated both CMV infection and matching HLA type.

TCRdb recomputed calls from the reads with MiXCR, one row per CDR3 protein. The sample gives roughly 990,000 distinct CDR3 sequences, 30% to 40% of which show up once; around an eighth is in the top ten. Study-wide results and caveats: Adding up the frequency of public TCR beta families identified people who carried CMV plus the relevant HLA.

This clonotype was seen repeatedly, ten times or more. The target antigen is unknown. V trimming: 8 bases; J trimming: 9 bases; junction bases outside the gene matches: 8. Germline CDR1 is MNHEY and CDR2 is SMNVEV (reference sequence). This CDR3 spans 13 amino acids. The receptor's source is a human donor in good health (CMV status not recorded). Some clones in this sample may be carry-over from other donors' samples. Sequencing used cultured CD8+ T cells from PBMCs, obtained from culture after CMV antigen stimulation. This chain links TRBV27 with TRBJ2-1; 9 bases are a match to TRBD1. In nucleotides, the CDR3 is TGTGCCAGCGGACTCACAGGGGGCGGTGAGCAGTTCTTC. Translating it yields CASGLTGGGEQFF.